This T cell receptor (beta chain) was obtained from a study of radiation and T cells in renal cell carcinoma. Germline V gene data show CDR1 as MNHEY and CDR2 as SMNVEV (reference sequence). Trimming removed 2 bases from V and 0 bases from J, with 11 bases in between. CDR3 size: 15 residues. Indicated time point: blood 2 weeks post-SBRT. The treatment: 15 Gy SBRT to primary tumor, nephrectomy 4 weeks later. Profiled with immunoSEQ multiplex PCR; TCRdb holds only in-frame clones, not every one. This sample has just under 80,000 clones, with around 86% found just once. This TCR came from a woman in her forties or fifties with renal cell carcinoma. The material was blood, obtained from a patient whose treatment included radiotherapy and nephrectomy. The V call is TRBV27, the J call TRBJ2-7; unclear D gene. CDR3 nucleotide sequence: TGTGCCAGCAGTTTAAGGACGGTCAGCTCCTACGAGCAGTACTTC. This sequence encodes CASSLRTVSSYEQYF.